The clone carrying this T cell receptor (beta chain) occurred a few times. Its specificity is unknown. These data originate in a study of blood T cells in healthy people across ages. Germline V gene data show CDR1 as SQVTM and CDR2 as ANQGSEA. The CDR3 runs to 13 residues. V lost 3 bases, J lost 2 bases, and 7 bases lay in between. Study-wide findings and caveats: Diversity estimated from one million T cells was considered an underestimate. Versus aged donors, long-lived donors had higher diversity and more naive CD4+ cells. While age rose, TCR beta diversity per million T cells dropped in a roughly linear way.

Together with a sample-barcoded 5' primer, a J-beta primer mix was included in a second PCR lasting about 6 to 11 cycles. A single record per CDR3 protein comes from TCRdb applying MiXCR to the 5' RACE reads. The table lists approximately 810,000 distinct CDR3 sequences, under 40% of them singletons. Total RNA extracted from each sample amounted to at least 6 micrograms. Material: blood. The chain links TRBV29-1 to TRBJ2-2; D gene unclear. The TCR originated in a young man in good health. The DNA for the CDR3 is TGCAGCGTTGAGGGGTTTAACACCGGGGAGCTGTTTTTT. As protein: CSVEGFNTGELFF.